This T cell receptor beta chain emerged from a study of response to subunit inactivated influenza vaccine. Overall study findings and caveats: Each seasonal influenza vaccination recruits few new T cells, the authors suggested.

This clonotype was detected ten times or more. Its antigen remains unknown. A single record per CDR3 protein comes from TCRdb applying MiXCR to the RT-PCR reads. This sample has around 500,000 distinct CDR3 sequences; approximately 9.9% occur once, and the top ten carry 9.5% to 15%. CDR1 is LGHNA and CDR2 is YSLEER in the germline V gene. Trimming left V 6 bases short and J 3 bases short, with 10 bases between. The CDR3 has 13 amino acids. The chain recombines TRBV4-3 with TRBJ2-3; maybe TRBD1 (6 bases). The sequencing here drew on PBMCs from blood, taken roughly 6 weeks after vaccination. This TCR derives from a man aged 45 to 65 who received an inactivated influenza vaccine. CDR3 coding DNA: TGCGCCAGCAGGGACAGTAGTACAGATACGCAGTATTTT. It specifies CASRDSSTDTQYF.